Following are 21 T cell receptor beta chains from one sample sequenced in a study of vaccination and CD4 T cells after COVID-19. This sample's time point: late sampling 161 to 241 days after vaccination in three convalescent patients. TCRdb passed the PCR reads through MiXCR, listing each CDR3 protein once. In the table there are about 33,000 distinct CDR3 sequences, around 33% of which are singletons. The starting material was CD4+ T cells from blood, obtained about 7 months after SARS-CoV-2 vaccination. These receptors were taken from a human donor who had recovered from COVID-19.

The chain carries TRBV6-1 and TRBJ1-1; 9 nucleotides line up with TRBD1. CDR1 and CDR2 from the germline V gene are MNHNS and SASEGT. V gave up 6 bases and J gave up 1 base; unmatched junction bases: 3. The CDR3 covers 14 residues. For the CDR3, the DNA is TGTGCCAGCAGCCGGGACAGGGCGAACACTGAAGCTTTCTTT. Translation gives CASSRDRANTEAFF.

CDR3 region: CASSFDGHQPQHF. CDR3 DNA sequence: TGTGCCAGCAGCTTCGACGGGCATCAGCCCCAGCATTTT. The genes are TRBV7-2 and TRBJ1-5; D is unresolved. The CDR3 runs to 13 residues. V was shortened by 3 bases and J by 5 bases, with 8 bases between the two germline ends. The germline V gene encodes CDR1 SGHTA and CDR2 FQGNSA.

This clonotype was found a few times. The CDR3 nucleotides read TGCGCCAGCAGCCAACAAGAGACAGGGGGGGTCCAAGAGACCCAGTACTTC. Residues: CASSQQETGGVQETQYF. V gene TRBV4-1 combines with J gene TRBJ2-5, with 9 bases aligning to TRBD1. Germline V CDR1 and CDR2: MGHRA, YSYEKL. The CDR3 runs 17 residues. V gave up 2 bases and J gave up 1 base; unmatched junction bases: 8.

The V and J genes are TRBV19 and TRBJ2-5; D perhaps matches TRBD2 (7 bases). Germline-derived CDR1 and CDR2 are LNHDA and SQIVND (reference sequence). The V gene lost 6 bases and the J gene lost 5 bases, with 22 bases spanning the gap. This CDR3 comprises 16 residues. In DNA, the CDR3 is TGTGCCAGTAGCACAGGGAGGGGGATGAGTACGGAGACCCAGTACTTC. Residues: CASSTGRGMSTETQYF.

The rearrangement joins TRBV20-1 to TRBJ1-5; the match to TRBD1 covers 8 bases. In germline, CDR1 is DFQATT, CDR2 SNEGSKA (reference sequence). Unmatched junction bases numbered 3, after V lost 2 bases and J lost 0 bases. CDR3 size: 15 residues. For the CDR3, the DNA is TGCAGTGCTAGACAGGGGGCAAATAGCAATCAGCCCCAGCATTTT. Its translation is CSARQGANSNQPQHF.

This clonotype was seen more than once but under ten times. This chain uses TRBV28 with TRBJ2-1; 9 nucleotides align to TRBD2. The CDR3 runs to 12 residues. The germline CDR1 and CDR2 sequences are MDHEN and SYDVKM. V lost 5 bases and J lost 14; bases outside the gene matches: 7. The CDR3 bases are TGTGCCAGCAGTCTCGGCGGGAGGGCCGAGTTCTTC. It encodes CASSLGGRAEFF.

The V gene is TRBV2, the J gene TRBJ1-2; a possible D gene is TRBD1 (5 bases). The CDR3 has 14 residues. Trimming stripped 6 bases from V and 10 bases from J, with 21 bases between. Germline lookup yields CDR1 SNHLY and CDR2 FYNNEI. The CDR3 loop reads CASSRLGVLQAYTF. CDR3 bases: TGTGCCAGCAGCCGATTGGGGGTACTTCAAGCCTACACCTTC.

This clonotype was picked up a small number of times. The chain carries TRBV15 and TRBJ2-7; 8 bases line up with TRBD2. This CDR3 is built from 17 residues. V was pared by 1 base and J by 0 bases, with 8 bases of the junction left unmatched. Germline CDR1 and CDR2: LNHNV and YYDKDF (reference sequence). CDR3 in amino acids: CATSRGAGRASSYEQYF. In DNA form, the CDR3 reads TGTGCCACCAGCAGAGGGGCCGGGAGGGCGAGCTCCTACGAGCAGTACTTC. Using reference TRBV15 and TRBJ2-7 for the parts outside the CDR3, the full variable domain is DAMVIQNPRYQVTQFGKPVTLSCSQTLNHNVMYWYQQKSSQAPKLLFHYYDKDFNNEADTPDNFQSRRPNTSFCFLDIRSPGLGDTAMYLCATSRGAGRASSYEQYFGPGTRLTVT.

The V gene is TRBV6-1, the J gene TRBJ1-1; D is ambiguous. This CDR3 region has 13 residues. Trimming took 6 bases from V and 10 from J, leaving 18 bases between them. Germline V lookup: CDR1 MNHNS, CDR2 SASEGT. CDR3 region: CASRRHPLFGAFF. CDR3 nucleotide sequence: TGTGCCAGCAGAAGACATCCCCTTTTTGGAGCTTTCTTT.

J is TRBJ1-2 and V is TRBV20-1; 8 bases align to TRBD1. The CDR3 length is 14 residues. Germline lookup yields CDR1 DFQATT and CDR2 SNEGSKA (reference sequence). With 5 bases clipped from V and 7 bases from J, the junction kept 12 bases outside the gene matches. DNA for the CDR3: TGCAGTGCTGACTTCGGACAGGGAAGGAGTGGCTACACCTTC. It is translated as CSADFGQGRSGYTF.

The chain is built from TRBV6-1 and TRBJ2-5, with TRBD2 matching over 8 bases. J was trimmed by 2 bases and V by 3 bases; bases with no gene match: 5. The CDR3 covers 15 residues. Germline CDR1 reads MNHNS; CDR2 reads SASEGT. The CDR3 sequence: CASSEEAGGQETQYF. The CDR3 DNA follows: TGTGCCAGCAGTGAGGAGGCGGGGGGACAAGAGACCCAGTACTTC.

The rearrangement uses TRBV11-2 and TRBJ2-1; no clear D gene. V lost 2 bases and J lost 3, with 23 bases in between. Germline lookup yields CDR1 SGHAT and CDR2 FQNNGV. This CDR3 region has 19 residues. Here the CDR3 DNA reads TGTGCCAGCAGCTTACTTAATGTAGCCGAACATGATAGCTACAATGAGCAGTTCTTC. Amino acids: CASSLLNVAEHDSYNEQFF. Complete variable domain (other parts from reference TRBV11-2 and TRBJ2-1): EAGVAQSPRYKIIEKRQSVAFWCNPISGHATLYWYQQILGQGPKLLIQFQNNGVVDDSQLPKDRFSAERLKGVDSTLKIQPAKLEDSAVYLCASSLLNVAEHDSYNEQFFGPGTRLTVL.

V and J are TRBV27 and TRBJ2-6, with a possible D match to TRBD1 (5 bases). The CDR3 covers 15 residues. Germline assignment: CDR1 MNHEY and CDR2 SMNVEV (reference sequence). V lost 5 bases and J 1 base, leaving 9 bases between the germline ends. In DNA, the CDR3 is TGTGCCAGCAGTGCCCAGGGATCTGGGGCCAACGTCCTGACTTTC. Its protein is CASSAQGSGANVLTF.

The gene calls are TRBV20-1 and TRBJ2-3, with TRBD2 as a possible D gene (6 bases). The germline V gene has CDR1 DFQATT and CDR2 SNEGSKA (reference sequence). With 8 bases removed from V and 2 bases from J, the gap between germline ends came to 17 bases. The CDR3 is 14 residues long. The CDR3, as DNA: TGCAGTCAAGCGTTGGGCGGGGACACAGATACGCAGTATTTT. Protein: CSQALGGDTDTQYF.

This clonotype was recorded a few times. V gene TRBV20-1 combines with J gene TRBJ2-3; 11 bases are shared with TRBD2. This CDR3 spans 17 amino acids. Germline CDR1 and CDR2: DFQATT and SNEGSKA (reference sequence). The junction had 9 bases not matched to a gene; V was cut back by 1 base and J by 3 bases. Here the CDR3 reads CSARGALGLAETDTQYF. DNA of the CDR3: TGCAGTGCTAGAGGTGCACTGGGACTAGCGGAGACAGATACGCAGTATTTT.

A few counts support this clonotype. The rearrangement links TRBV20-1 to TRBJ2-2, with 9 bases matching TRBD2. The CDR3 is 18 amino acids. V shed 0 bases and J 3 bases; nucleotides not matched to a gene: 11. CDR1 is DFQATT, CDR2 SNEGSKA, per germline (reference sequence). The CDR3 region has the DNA TGCAGTGCTAGAGATCTTCGGTTGAGACTAGCGGACACCGGGGAGCTGTTTTTT. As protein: CSARDLRLRLADTGELFF.

CDR3 loop: CASSLDRNTEAFF. The CDR3 DNA is TGTGCCAGCAGCTTGGACAGGAACACTGAAGCTTTCTTT. The chain recombines TRBV7-3 with TRBJ1-1, with a weak D call TRBD1 (6 bases). The V end was cut by 3 bases, the J end by 1 base, with 6 bases between. This CDR3 is 13 amino acids long. Germline assignment: CDR1 SGHTA and CDR2 FQGTGA.

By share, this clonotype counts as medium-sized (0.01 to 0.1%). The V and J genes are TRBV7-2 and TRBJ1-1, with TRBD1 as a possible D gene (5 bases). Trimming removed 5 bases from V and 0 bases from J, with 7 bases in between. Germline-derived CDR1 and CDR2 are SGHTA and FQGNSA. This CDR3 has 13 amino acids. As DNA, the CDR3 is TGTGCCAGCAGCGCGGACATGAACACTGAAGCTTTCTTT. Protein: CASSADMNTEAFF.

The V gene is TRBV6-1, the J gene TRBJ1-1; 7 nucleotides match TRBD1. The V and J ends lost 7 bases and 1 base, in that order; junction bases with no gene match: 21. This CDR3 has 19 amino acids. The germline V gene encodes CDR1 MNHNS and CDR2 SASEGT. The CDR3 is CASIREDGTVPLRNTEAFF. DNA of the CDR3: TGTGCCAGCATACGAGAAGATGGGACAGTACCTTTGAGGAACACTGAAGCTTTCTTT.

DNA of the CDR3: TGTGCCAGCAGCTTAGTGGGGTCCGGGGAGCTGTTTTTT. It codes for CASSLVGSGELFF. The gene calls are TRBV7-9 and TRBJ2-2; D call uncertain. Trimming cost V 1 base and J 6 bases, with 6 bases left between them. The CDR3 totals 13 residues. Germline CDR1 reads SEHNR; CDR2 reads FQNEAQ (reference sequence).

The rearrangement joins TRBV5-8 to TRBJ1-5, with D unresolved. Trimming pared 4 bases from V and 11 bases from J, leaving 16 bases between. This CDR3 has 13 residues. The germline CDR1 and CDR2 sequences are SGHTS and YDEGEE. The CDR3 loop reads CASSIKTVSAQHF. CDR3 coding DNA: TGTGCCAGCAGCATAAAAACAGTCTCAGCCCAGCATTTT.